This T cell receptor beta chain was retrieved from a study of T cells in Graves' hyperthyroidism and ophthalmopathy (dated by TCRdb to the late 2010s). Concerning the study at large: To identify distinguishing TCR V-J signatures, a discovery cohort of around 100 patients was used, comprising some 45 with Graves' ophthalmopathy and 55 to 65 with stable Graves' hyperthyroidism. Whether ophthalmopathy could be predicted prospectively was tested in an independent validation cohort made up of roughly 20 hyperthyroidism patients plus 17 patients who later progressed to ophthalmopathy. The 100 or so discovery patients were divided at random into training and test sets in a 7:3 ratio. In about 6 Graves' hyperthyroidism patients, the study also compared T-cell repertoires from thyroid tissue with T-cell repertoires from blood. After blood sampling, hyperthyroidism patients were treated with methimazole at a starting dose of 30 mg daily, and ophthalmopathy patients were treated with high-dose intravenous methylprednisolone. TCR Vbeta CDR3 sequencing of approximately 140 peripheral blood samples (43 ophthalmopathy, under 80 hyperthyroidism and around 17 progressor patients) is reported in the paper.

Overall study outcomes, separate from this receptor: Sample size was not statistically predetermined, and blinding of investigators to group allocation was not performed. In validation, the model predicted progression to ophthalmopathy a median of 6.5 months before onset, with approximately 70% sensitivity and about 72% specificity. A model built on a 13 V-J signature distinguished ophthalmopathy from stable hyperthyroidism, reaching roughly 88% sensitivity and about 81% specificity in cross-validation and 80%/75% in testing. Most expanded thyroid clonotypes (frequency above 0.001) were also detected in blood, a finding suggesting that blood repertoires may reflect thyroid immune responses.

For CDR1 and CDR2, the germline V gene lists SGHTA and FQGNSA. The junction shows trimming of 5 bases on V and 6 bases on J, plus 17 bases between the germline ends. Taken from cysteine to phenylalanine, the CDR3 has 14 residues. Here the CDR3 DNA is all that survives: 42 bases in frame from base 1. A few counts support this clonotype. The antigen it recognizes is unknown. One base away there is no much larger clone; base qualities are not given. The TCR beta CDR3 regions were amplified from the RNA transcripts. For the first round of RT-PCR on the TCR CDR3, the HTBI primer set was used together with the Qiagen OneStep RT-PCR kit. Libraries were constructed in a second round of multiplex PCR, after which size selection and purification were carried out. Libraries were sequenced paired-end with 100 bp reads on an Illumina HiSeq2000. Processing in the source paper ran as follows. SOAPnuke was used to process the raw data, removing reads that contained adapters or uncalled bases, had a mean Phred below 15, or lacked an exact match to the constant primer or identifier. COPE v1.2.5 was used to merge high-quality paired reads, and clonotypes were defined as unique nucleotide sequences. MiTCR v1.1 was used to align clonotypes to the IMGT TRBV, TRBD and TRBJ reference segments. Analysis was restricted to V-J combinations with a frequency above 0.0001, which covered over 98% of repertoires. The TCS score was defined as the ratio of F50 (clonal expansion) to E x V (chaos), calculated using BLOSUM62-based TCRdist between CDR3 peptides within each V-J. Welch's t-statistics and random forest reduced approximately 520 V-J features to roughly 13, which were used in a naive Bayes classifier (R e1071). TCRdb applied fastp at Q25 and MiXCR to the public reads, then kept only in-frame beta chains. CDR3 protein duplicates are merged, each entry listing the most common genes and DNA. TCRdb, not the original authors, processed these V and J calls. For this sample the table gives some 600,000 distinct CDR3 sequences, of which just over 45% were detected only once. The leading ten clones occupy roughly 8.2% of the sample.

Stable Graves' hyperthyroidism was defined as the absence of progression to ophthalmopathy over 18 months of follow-up. Hyperthyroidism patients were newly diagnosed, had a disease duration of under 2 months, and were aged 18 to 65 years. Exclusion was applied to patients with uncontrolled infections, other autoimmune diseases, pregnancy or lactation. Diagnoses were established on the basis of clinical symptoms, serum thyroxine and TRAb, thyroid ultrasound, and orbital computed tomography. Total RNA was extracted with Trizol reagent, and quality was checked on an Agilent 2100 Bioanalyzer. The receptor was derived from a woman in her late teens or twenties with Graves' hyperthyroidism. Donor details come from another sample of the same person, matched by shared clones. The chain joins TRBV7-2 to TRBJ2-7; too little of a D gene remains to name it. Sequencing input: peripheral blood or thyroid tissue (not recorded which). The CDR3 in this case is CASSPQRFRSEQYF. The nucleotide sequence is given as TGTGCCAGCAGCCCTCAGAGATTTAGATCCGAGCAGTACTTC.